The rows below give T cell receptor beta chains drawn from one sample of a study of memory CD4+ T cells and cytomegalovirus serostatus. Clones were read by immunoSEQ multiplex PCR, and TCRdb kept only the in-frame ones, dropping some. The table records about 57,000 clones, roughly 80% of them present only once. The sequenced material came from memory CD4+ T cells from blood. The source of these receptors is an adult in good health and CMV-seronegative. Both conserved end residues are part of each CDR3. D genes are given only for firm matches. Clone sizes are given selectively: once, few, many, or a class where the clone is expanded.

j_call clone_size d_call v_call cdr3_aa cdr3_nt
TRBJ1-5 once - TRBV6-1 CASSEVTGPLQPQHF TGTGCCAGCAGTGAAGTTACAGGCCCACTACAGCCCCAGCATTTT
TRBJ2-2 - - TRBV7-2 CASSLEGGVGTGELFF TGTGCCAGCAGCTTAGAGGGGGGTGTTGGGACCGGGGAGCTGTTTTTT
TRBJ2-1 - - TRBV11-2 CASSLGLNNEQFF TGTGCCAGCAGCTTAGGACTGAACAATGAGCAGTTCTTC
TRBJ2-2 - TRBD2 TRBV2 CASRDTGTSGFF TGTGCCAGCAGAGATACCGGGACTAGCGGGTTTTTT
TRBJ1-1 - - TRBV15 CATSRGGNTEAFF TGTGCCACCAGCAGAGGGGGAAACACTGAAGCTTTCTTT
TRBJ2-3 once TRBD2 TRBV10-3 CAIQRGSTDTQYF TGTGCCATCCAGCGGGGTAGCACAGATACGCAGTATTTT
TRBJ1-6 - - TRBV9 CASSVGQYNSPLHF TGTGCCAGCAGCGTAGGACAATATAATTCACCCCTCCACTTT
TRBJ2-7 - - TRBV5-6 CASSYVDSYEQYF TGTGCCAGCAGCTACGTCGACTCCTACGAGCAGTACTTC
TRBJ2-5 - TRBD2 TRBV5-1 CASSPRLSGVRETQYF TGCGCCAGCAGCCCCCGGCTTAGCGGGGTACGAGAGACCCAGTACTTC
TRBJ1-2 - TRBD1 TRBV11-2 CASSSGTGGYGYTF TGTGCCAGCAGCTCTGGGACAGGTGGCTATGGCTACACCTTC
TRBJ2-1 - - TRBV6-6 CASSRYYNEQFF TGTGCCAGCAGCCGATATTACAATGAGCAGTTCTTC
TRBJ2-1 - - TRBV5-6 CASRKQEGGLSYNEQFF TGTGCCAGCAGGAAACAGGAAGGAGGACTTTCCTACAATGAGCAGTTCTTC
TRBJ2-1 - - TRBV5-1 CASSLGGTVNVF TGCGCCAGCAGCTTGGGGGGGACGGTTAACGTCTTC
TRBJ2-4 - TRBD2 TRBV27 CASSPQGLAGGPRYF TGTGCCAGCAGTCCCCAGGGACTAGCGGGAGGGCCTCGGTACTTC
TRBJ2-7 - - TRBV1 CTSSQEGQGNNEQYF TGCACCAGCAGCCAAGAGGGACAGGGCAACAACGAGCAGTACTTC
TRBJ2-3 - - TRBV19 CASSPTGDTQYF TGTGCCAGTAGTCCGACCGGGGATACGCAGTATTTT
TRBJ2-2 - - TRBV7-8 CASQRTPNTGELFF TGTGCCAGTCAGCGGACTCCGAACACCGGGGAGCTGTTTTTT
TRBJ1-1 - - TRBV5-8 CASSLSGLNTEAFF TGTGCCAGCAGCTTGAGCGGTCTAAACACTGAAGCTTTCTTT
TRBJ1-1 - - TRBV5-5 CASSLIGSLPLGAFF TGTGCCAGCAGCTTGATTGGCAGCCTGCCACTGGGAGCTTTCTTT
TRBJ1-2 - TRBD1 TRBV9 CASSPLGTGGYGYTF TGTGCCAGCAGCCCCCTAGGGACAGGGGGCTATGGCTACACCTTC
TRBJ2-3 - - TRBV5-4 CASSLGVLNTDTQYF TGTGCCAGCAGCTTAGGAGTGCTAAACACAGATACGCAGTATTTT
TRBJ1-2 - - TRBV6-6 CASSWASSYGYTF TGTGCCAGCAGTTGGGCATCAAGCTATGGCTACACCTTC
TRBJ2-5 - TRBD2 TRBV9 CASSASWLAGVPGETQYF TGTGCCAGCAGCGCCTCTTGGCTAGCGGGAGTTCCTGGAGAGACCCAGTACTTC
TRBJ1-1 - - TRBV19 CASSHRGANTEAFF TGTGCCAGTAGCCATCGGGGAGCGAACACTGAAGCTTTCTTT
TRBJ1-5 - - TRBV19 CASSPQRGRPQHF TGTGCCAGTAGTCCTCAGAGGGGTCGGCCCCAGCATTTT
TRBJ2-7 few TRBD1 TRBV5-6 CASSLTGQGNEQYF TGTGCCAGCAGCTTGACGGGACAGGGCAACGAGCAGTACTTC